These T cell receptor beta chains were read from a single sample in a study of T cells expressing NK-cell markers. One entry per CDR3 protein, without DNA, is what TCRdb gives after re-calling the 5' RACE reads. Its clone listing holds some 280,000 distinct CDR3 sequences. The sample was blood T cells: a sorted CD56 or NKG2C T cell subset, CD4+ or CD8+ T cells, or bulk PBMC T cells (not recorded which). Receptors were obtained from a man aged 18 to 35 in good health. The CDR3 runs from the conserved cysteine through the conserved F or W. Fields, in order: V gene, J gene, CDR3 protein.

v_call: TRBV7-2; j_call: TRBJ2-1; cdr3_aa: CASSLEGPGTPHEQFF
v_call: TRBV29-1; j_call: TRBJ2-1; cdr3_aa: CSVEDSGSYNEQFF
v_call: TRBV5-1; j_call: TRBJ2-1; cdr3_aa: CASSLTGLSYNEQFF
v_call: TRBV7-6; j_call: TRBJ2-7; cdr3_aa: CASSLGSGLLSYEQYF
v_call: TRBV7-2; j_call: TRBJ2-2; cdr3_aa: CASSPHDTGELFF
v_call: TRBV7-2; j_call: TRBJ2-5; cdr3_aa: CASSYGGGIQETQYF
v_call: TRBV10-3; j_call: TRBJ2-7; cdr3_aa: CAISDFNRGYF
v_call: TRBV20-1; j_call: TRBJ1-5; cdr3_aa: CSAILLVQPQHF
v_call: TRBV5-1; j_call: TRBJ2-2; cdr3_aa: CASSLATGSTGELFF
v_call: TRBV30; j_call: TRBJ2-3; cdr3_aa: CAWSSSQGVTQYF
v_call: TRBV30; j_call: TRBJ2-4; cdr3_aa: CAWSGRGLGAKNIQYF
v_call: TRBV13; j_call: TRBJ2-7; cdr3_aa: CASSQQGKTGEVGQYF
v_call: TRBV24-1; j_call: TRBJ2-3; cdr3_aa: CATSDPNGATDTQYF
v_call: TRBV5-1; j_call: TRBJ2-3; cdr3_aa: CASSHATSGRPSTDTQYF
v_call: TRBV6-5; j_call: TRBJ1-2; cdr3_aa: CASSSPGTGNGYTF
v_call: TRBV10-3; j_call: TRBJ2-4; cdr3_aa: CAISESFEGGIQYF
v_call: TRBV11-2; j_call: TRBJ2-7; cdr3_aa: CASSSPGGPSYEQYF
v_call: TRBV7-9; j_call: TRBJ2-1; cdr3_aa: CASRSTSVSSYNEQFF
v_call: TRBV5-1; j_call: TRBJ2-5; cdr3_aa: CASSSSGTTEETQYF
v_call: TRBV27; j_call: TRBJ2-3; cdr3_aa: CASGRRSDTQYF
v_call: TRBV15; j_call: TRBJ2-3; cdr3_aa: CATSSWAGVSTDTQYF
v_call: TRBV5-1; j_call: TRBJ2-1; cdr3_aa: CASSLTVASGYYNEQFF
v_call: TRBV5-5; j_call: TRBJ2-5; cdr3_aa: CASSLLPTEGVQETQYF
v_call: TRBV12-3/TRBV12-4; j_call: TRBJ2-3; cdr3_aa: CASSSATGTSRPDTQYF
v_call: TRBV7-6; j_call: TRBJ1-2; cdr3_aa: CASSLAGERGYTF
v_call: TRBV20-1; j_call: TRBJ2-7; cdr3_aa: CSARDGLDLREQYF
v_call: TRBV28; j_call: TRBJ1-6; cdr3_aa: CASSSSSYNSPLHF
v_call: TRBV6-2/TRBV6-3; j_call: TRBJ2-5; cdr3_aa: CASALGTLARMGQETQYF
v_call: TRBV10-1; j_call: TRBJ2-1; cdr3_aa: CASTNSDPGRNEQFF
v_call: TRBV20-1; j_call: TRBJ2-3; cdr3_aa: CSALPPGQGPGRATDTQYF
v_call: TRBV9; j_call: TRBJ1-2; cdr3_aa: CASSAEMGQFDYGYTF
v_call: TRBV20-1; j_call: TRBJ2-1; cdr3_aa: CSAASGTSGKSYNEQFF
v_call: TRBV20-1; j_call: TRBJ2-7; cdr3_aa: CSARIPLIGTSDEQYF
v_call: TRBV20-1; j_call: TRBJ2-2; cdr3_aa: CSARAPLAGGRGELFF
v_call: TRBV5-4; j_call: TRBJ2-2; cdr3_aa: CASSLQVFGTGELFF
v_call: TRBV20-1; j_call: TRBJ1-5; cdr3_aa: CSASPGPGSNQPQHF
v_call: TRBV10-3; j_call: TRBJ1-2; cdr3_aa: CAISEASPGTGYGYTF
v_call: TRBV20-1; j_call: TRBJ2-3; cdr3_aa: CSASLGTSGSWSTDTQYF
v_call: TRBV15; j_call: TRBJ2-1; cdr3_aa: CATSRERTGLAFAEQFF
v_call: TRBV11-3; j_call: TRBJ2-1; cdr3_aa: CASSFGLAGKNEQFF
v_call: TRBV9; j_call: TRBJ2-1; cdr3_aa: CASSVDRGNDEQFF
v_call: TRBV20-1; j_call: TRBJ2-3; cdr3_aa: CSAHKLAGAADTQYF
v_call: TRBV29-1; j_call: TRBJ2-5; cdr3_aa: CSALRGGVQETQYF